One and the same sample provided the 10 T cell receptor beta chains below, sequenced in a study of CD8 T cells in ankylosing spondylitis. What these receptors recognize is not known. Findings of the study overall: What appeared characteristic of ankylosing spondylitis blood was a TCR beta motif of fewer than ten highly homologous variants.

TCRdb re-derived calls from the 5' RACE reads in MiXCR, one entry per CDR3 protein. In the table there are fewer than 550,000 distinct CDR3 sequences, approximately 5% of which are singletons. Sequencing was performed on blood, either unsorted or a sorted T cell fraction (not recorded which). These receptors were taken from a male donor with ankylosing spondylitis.

This clonotype appeared a few times. The rearrangement links TRBV28 to TRBJ2-5; D is unclear. V was cut by 4 bases and J by 5 bases, with 11 bases left in between. The CDR3 runs 13 residues. CDR1 and CDR2 from the germline V gene are MDHEN and SYDVKM. CDR3 protein: CASSSPSSETQYF. The CDR3 DNA reads as TGTGCCAGCAGTTCCCCCAGCTCGGAGACCCAGTACTTC.

This clonotype appeared many times. J is TRBJ2-5 and V is TRBV7-6; TRBD2 matches at 7 bases. Looked up from germline, CDR1 is SGHVS and CDR2 is FNYEAQ. V dropped 2 bases and J dropped 0; count of bases not matched to a gene: 6. The CDR3 is 16 amino acids. The CDR3 loop is CASSLSGGGDQETQYF. The DNA of the CDR3 is TGTGCCAGCAGCTTATCGGGGGGTGGGGACCAAGAGACCCAGTACTTC.

This clonotype has just a few counts. The gene calls are TRBV3-1 and TRBJ1-4; D gene unclear. The V end lost 0 bases, the J end lost 4 bases, and 12 bases lay between the germline ends. The CDR3 has 16 residues. Germline V gene lookup returns CDR1 LGHDT and CDR2 YNNKEL (reference sequence). This CDR3 reads CASSQDKWSDNEKLFF. DNA for the CDR3: TGTGCCAGCAGCCAAGATAAGTGGAGCGATAATGAAAAACTGTTTTTT.

At least ten counts were recorded for this clonotype. The chain has TRBV10-3 and TRBJ2-7; TRBD2 is a possible D gene (5 bases). CDR1 ENHRY and CDR2 SYGVKD come from the germline V gene. Trimming removed 11 bases at V and 1 base at J, with 18 bases between. CDR3 size: 14 residues. The CDR3 sequence is CAARGVGVSYEQYF. CDR3 bases: TGTGCCGCCCGGGGAGTTGGGGTGTCCTACGAGCAGTACTTC.

V is TRBV29-1 and J is TRBJ2-1; the D gene is possibly TRBD2 (5 bases). The germline CDR1 and CDR2 sequences are SQVTM and ANQGSEA. The CDR3 totals 15 residues. The V and J ends lost 6 bases and 5 bases respectively, with 20 bases between them. DNA for the CDR3: TGCAGCGTGGCCCCTATGGCGGGCGAAGACAATGAGCAGTTCTTC. It is translated as CSVAPMAGEDNEQFF.

As regards this clonotype: A read error may explain this, as a much larger clone is one base away. This rearrangement joins TRBV20-1 to TRBJ2-7; no clear D. V was clipped by 8 bases and J by 0 bases, with 17 bases between them. Germline assignment: CDR1 DFQATT and CDR2 SNEGSKA (reference sequence). The CDR3 is 14 amino acids. The CDR3 here is CSPDLGPDSYEQYF. The CDR3 coding sequence is TGCAGTCCAGATTTAGGACCGGACTCCTACGAGCAGTACTTC.

This clonotype was counted at least ten times. The V gene is TRBV4-3, the J gene TRBJ1-5; 9 bases are shared with TRBD1. J gave up 4 bases and V 0 bases, and 7 bases lay outside the gene matches. This CDR3 has 17 residues. Germline assignment: CDR1 LGHNA and CDR2 YSLEER. CDR3 region: CASSQDLDRGLNQPQHF. The DNA of the CDR3 is TGCGCCAGCAGCCAAGACCTGGACAGGGGATTGAATCAGCCCCAGCATTTT.

This clonotype showed up many times. The chain employs TRBV20-1 and TRBJ1-2; D may be TRBD1 (5 bases). This CDR3 has 10 residues. V lost 5 bases and J 8 bases, leaving 9 bases between the germline ends. Germline V CDR1 and CDR2: DFQATT, SNEGSKA (reference sequence). This CDR3 is CSAARVGYTF. The CDR3 DNA is TGCAGTGCTGCCAGGGTCGGCTACACCTTC.

This clonotype was counted at least ten times. The genes are TRBV5-1 and TRBJ2-1; 16 nucleotides agree with TRBD2. Germline V lookup: CDR1 SGHRS, CDR2 YFSETQ. Germline trimming cut 0 bases from V and 8 bases from J; bases unmatched to any gene: 5. The length of the CDR3 is 17 residues. The CDR3 region has the DNA TGCGCCAGCAGCTTGGCGGGACTAGCGGGAGGGCCGGATGAGCAGTTCTTC. Translation: CASSLAGLAGGPDEQFF.

This clonotype was counted many times. The J gene is TRBJ1-2, the V gene TRBV6-5; D gene unclear. The CDR3 loop spans 12 amino acids. V was pared by 5 bases and J by 6 bases, with 10 bases between. Per the germline V gene, CDR1 is MNHEY and CDR2 is SVGAGI. For the CDR3, the DNA is TGTGCCAGCAGTAACCCCCTAAATGGCTACACCTTC. It codes for CASSNPLNGYTF.